The entry that follows covers one T cell receptor (beta chain) sequence. This sample also contains other DNA sequences that code for the same CDR3. The CDR3 spans 15 residues. Germline trimming cut 4 bases from V and 1 base from J; bases unmatched to any gene: 4. Germline V gene sequence: CDR1 SGHRS, CDR2 YFSETQ. This sample is drawn from a study of blood T cell repertoires in COVID-19. Study at large: T cells, B-cell-depleted T cells, or PBMCs supplied cDNA or gDNA.

Grouping used clinical history reported by participants in a survey and questionnaire. Original processing notes: Amplified reference gene primers provided the basis for estimating nucleated cell counts. Sequencing used immunoSEQ multiplex PCR; TCRdb keeps in-frame clones, though not all of them. V and J calls and clone size are those listed in that table; D and trimming were worked out from the DNA. There are around 300,000 clones in the sample; around nine tenths occur only once, and approximately 2.4% lies in the top ten. The sample consisted of PBMCs or T cells enriched from blood (not recorded which). This receptor was taken from a woman between 18 and 30 years old who had recovered from COVID-19. The chain has TRBV5-1 and TRBJ2-1; 8 bases line up with TRBD1. The CDR3 sequence: CASSLGQGSYNEQFF. CDR3 DNA: TGCGCCAGCAGCCTTGGACAGGGTTCCTACAATGAGCAGTTCTTC.